This T cell receptor (beta chain) was sequenced for a study of blood T cell repertoires in COVID-19. On the study more broadly: Sites across the United States, Italy and Spain contributed samples from acute and convalescent COVID-19. PBMCs, B-cell-depleted T cells, or T cells were the source of the cDNA or gDNA that made up the material.

Profiled with immunoSEQ multiplex PCR; TCRdb holds only in-frame clones, not every one. This sample carries 42,000 or so clones, roughly 90% of them seen once, and the ten largest clones take approximately 2.4%. The ends were cut back, 2 bases at V and 4 bases at J, with 8 bases in the middle. The CDR3 is 12 amino acids. Germline V CDR1 and CDR2: GTSNPN, SVGIG (reference sequence). The clonotype comes from a human donor in a cohort sampled during active COVID-19. The rearrangement links TRBV30 to TRBJ1-1; unclear D gene. Sample: peripheral blood. The CDR3 loop is CAWSPLGTEAFF. CDR3 bases: TGTGCCTGGAGTCCTCTCGGCACTGAAGCTTTCTTT.